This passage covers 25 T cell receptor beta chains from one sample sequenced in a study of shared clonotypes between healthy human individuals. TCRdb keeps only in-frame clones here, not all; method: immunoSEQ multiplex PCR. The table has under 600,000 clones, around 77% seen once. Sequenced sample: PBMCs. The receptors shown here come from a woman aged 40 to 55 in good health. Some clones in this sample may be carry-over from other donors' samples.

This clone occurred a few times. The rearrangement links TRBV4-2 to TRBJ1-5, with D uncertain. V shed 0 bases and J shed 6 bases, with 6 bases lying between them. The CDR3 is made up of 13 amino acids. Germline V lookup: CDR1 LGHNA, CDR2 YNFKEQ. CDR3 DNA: TGTGCCAGCAGCCAAGATTTAGGTCAGCCCCAGCATTTT. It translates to CASSQDLGQPQHF.

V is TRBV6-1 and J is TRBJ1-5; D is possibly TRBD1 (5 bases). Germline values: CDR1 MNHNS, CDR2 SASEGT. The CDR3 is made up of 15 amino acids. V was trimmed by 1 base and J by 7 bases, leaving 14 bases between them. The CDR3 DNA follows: TGTGCCAGCAGTGAAGATGTTGGGGGGTGGCAGCCCCAGCATTTT. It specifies CASSEDVGGWQPQHF.

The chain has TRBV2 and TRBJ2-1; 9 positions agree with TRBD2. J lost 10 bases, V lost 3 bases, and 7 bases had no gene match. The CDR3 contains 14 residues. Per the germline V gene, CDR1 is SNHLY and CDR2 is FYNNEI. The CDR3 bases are TGTGCCAGCAGTGAGGCCGTGCTAGCGGGAGAGCAGTTCTTC. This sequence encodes CASSEAVLAGEQFF.

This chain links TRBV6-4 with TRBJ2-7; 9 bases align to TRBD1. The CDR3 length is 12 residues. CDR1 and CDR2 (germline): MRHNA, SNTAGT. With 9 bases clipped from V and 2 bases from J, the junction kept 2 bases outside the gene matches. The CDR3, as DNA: TGTGCCAGGGGGACAGGGCCCTACGAGCAGTACTTC. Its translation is CARGTGPYEQYF.

In DNA form, the CDR3 reads TGTGCCAGCAGTTTTGACAGACTGCACAATGAGCAGTTCTTC. Amino acids: CASSFDRLHNEQFF. V gene TRBV27 combines with J gene TRBJ2-1; D is perhaps TRBD1 (5 bases). The CDR3 loop spans 14 amino acids. Germline V gene lookup returns CDR1 MNHEY and CDR2 SMNVEV (reference sequence). V was cut by 3 bases and J by 5 bases, with 11 bases left in between.

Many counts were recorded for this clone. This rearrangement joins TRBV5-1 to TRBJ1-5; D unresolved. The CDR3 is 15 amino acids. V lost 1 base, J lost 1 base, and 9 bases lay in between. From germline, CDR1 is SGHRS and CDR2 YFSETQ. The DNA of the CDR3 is TGCGCCAGCAGCTTGTGGGCCGTAAGCAATCAGCCCCAGCATTTT. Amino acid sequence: CASSLWAVSNQPQHF.

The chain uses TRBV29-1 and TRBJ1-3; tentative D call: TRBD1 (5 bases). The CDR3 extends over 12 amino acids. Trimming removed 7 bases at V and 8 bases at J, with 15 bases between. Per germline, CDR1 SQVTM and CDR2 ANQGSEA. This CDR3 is CSGQERGDTIYF. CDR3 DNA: TGCAGCGGCCAGGAGCGGGGGGACACCATATATTTT.

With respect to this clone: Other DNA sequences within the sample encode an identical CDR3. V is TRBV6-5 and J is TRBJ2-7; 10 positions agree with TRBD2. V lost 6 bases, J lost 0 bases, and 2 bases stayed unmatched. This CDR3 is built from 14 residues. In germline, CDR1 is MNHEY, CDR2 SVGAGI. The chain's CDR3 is CASRWTSGSYEQYF. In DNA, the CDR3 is TGTGCCAGCAGGTGGACTAGCGGCTCCTACGAGCAGTACTTC.

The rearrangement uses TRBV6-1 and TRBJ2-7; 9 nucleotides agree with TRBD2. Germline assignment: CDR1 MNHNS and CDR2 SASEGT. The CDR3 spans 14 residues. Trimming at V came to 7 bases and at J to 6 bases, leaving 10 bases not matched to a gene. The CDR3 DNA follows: TGTGCCAGCAAGGAGACTAGCGGCCTGCTCGAGCAGTACTTC. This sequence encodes CASKETSGLLEQYF.

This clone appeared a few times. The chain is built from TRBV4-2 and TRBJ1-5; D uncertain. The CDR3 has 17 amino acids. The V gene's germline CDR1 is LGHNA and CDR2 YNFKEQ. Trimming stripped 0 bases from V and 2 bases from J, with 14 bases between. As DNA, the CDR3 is TGTGCCAGCAGCCAAGAATACGTTGGGTTCGGCAATCAGCCCCAGCATTTT. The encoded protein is CASSQEYVGFGNQPQHF.

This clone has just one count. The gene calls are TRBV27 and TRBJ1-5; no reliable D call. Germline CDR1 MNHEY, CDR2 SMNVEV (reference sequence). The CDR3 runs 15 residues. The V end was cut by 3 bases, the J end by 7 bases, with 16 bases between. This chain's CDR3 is CASSFSSIGSQPQHF. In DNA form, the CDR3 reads TGTGCCAGCAGTTTTTCTTCGATAGGGAGCCAGCCCCAGCATTTT.

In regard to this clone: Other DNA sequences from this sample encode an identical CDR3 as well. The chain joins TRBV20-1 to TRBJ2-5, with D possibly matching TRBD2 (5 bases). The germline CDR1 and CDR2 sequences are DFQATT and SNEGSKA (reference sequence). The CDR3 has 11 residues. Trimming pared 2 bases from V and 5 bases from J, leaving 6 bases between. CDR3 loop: CSARRGETQYF. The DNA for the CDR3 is TGCAGTGCTAGACGGGGTGAGACCCAGTACTTC.

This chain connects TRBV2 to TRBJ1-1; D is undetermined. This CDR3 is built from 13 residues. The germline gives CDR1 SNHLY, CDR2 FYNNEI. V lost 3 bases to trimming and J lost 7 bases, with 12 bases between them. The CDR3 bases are TGTGCCAGCAGTGAGGGGATGAGCATTGAAGCTTTCTTT. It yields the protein CASSEGMSIEAFF.

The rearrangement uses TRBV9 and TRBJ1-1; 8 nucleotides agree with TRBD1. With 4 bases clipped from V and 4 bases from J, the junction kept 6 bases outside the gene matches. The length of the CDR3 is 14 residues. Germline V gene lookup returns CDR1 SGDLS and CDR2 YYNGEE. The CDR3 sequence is CASSLQGVGTEAFF. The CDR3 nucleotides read TGTGCCAGCAGCCTACAGGGGGTCGGCACTGAAGCTTTCTTT. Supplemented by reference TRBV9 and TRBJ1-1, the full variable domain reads DSGVTQTPKHLITATGQRVTLRCSPRSGDLSVYWYQQSLDQGLQFLIQYYNGEERAKGNILERFSAQQFPDLHSELNLSSLELGDSALYFCASSLQGVGTEAFFGQGTRLTVV.

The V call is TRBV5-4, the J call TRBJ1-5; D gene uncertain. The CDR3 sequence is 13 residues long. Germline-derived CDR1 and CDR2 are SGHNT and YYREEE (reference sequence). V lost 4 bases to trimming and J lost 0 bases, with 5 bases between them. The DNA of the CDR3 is TGTGCCAGCAGCATAGATAGCAATCAGCCCCAGCATTTT. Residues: CASSIDSNQPQHF.

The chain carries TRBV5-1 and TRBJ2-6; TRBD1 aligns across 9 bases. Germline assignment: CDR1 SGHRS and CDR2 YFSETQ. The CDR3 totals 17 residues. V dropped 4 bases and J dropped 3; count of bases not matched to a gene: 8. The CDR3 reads CASSGSTGGFGANVLTF. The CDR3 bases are TGCGCCAGCAGCGGTTCGACAGGGGGTTTTGGGGCCAACGTCCTGACTTTC.

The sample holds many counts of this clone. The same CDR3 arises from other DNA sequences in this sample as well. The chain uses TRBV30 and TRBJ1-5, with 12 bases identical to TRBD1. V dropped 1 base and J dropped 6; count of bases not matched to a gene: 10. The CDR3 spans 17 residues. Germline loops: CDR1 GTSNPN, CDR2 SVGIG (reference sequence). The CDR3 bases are TGTGCCTGGAGTGCCCTCGGGGGACAGGGGGCGAGTCAGCCCCAGCATTTT. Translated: CAWSALGGQGASQPQHF.

The CDR3 sequence: CASSLDQPNTGELFF. CDR3 bases: TGCGCCAGCAGCTTGGATCAACCGAACACCGGGGAGCTGTTTTTT. The chain has TRBV5-1 and TRBJ2-2; D remains unclear. V was shortened by 0 bases and J by 0 bases, with 6 bases between the two germline ends. The CDR3 has 15 amino acids. Germline V CDR1 and CDR2: SGHRS, YFSETQ.

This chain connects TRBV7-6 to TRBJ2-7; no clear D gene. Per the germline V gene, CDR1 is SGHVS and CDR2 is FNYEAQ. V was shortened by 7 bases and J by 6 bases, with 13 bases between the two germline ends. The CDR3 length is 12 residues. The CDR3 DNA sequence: TGTGCCAGCACAAATAGCTTTCGCGAGCAGTACTTC. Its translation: CASTNSFREQYF.

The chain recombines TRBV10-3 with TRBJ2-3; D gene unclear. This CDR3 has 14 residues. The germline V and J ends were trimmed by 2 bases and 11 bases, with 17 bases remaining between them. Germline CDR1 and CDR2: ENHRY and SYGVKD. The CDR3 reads CAISEPPGVGEQYF. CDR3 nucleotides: TGTGCCATCAGTGAGCCACCCGGAGTGGGCGAGCAGTATTTT.

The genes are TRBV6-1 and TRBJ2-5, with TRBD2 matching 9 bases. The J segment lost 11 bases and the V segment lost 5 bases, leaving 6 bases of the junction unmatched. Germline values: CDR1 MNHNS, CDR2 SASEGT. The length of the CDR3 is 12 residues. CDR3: CASSTLAGEQYF. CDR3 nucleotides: TGTGCCAGCAGTACACTAGCGGGTGAGCAGTACTTC.

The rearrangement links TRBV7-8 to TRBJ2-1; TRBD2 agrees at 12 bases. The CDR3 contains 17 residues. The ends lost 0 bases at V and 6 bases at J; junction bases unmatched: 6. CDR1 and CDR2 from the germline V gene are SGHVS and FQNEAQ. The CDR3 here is CASSLARLAGEGNEQFF. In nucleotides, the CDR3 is TGTGCCAGCAGCTTAGCGCGACTAGCGGGAGAAGGCAATGAGCAGTTCTTC.

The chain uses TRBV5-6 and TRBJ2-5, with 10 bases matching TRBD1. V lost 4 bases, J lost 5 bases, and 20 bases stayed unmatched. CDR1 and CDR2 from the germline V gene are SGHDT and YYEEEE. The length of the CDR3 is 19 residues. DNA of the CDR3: TGTGCCAGCAGCAGTCTTGCGACAGGGGGCGAGGTCGGTCGGGAGACCCAGTACTTC. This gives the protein CASSSLATGGEVGRETQYF.

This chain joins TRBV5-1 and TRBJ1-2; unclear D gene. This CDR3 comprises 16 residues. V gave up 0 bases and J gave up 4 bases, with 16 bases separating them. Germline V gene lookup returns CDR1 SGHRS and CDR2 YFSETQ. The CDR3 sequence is CASSLAEERNFYGYTF. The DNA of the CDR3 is TGCGCCAGCAGCTTGGCCGAGGAACGGAACTTCTATGGCTACACCTTC.

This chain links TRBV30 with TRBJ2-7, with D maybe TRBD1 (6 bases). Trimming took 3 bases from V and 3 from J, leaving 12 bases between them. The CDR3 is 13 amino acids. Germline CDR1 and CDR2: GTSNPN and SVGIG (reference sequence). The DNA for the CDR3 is TGTGCCTGGAGCCGGGACACTATCTACGAGCAGTACTTC. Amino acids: CAWSRDTIYEQYF. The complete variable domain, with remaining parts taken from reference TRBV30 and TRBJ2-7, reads SQTIHQWPATLVQPVGSPLSLECTVEGTSNPNLYWYRQAAGRGLQLLFYSVGIGQISSEVPQNLSASRPQDRQFILSSKKLLLSDSGFYLCAWSRDTIYEQYFGPGTRLTVT.